This TCR beta chain was observed in a study of T cells in Graves' hyperthyroidism and ophthalmopathy. The study's findings and limits: Most expanded thyroid clonotypes above 0.001 recurred in blood.

This clonotype was counted many times. Antigen specificity is unknown. After removal of 7 bases from V and 7 bases from J, the junction contained 11 bases not matched to a gene. The V gene's germline CDR1 is KGHDR and CDR2 SFDVKD. The CDR3 totals 15 residues. TCR beta CDR3 regions were amplified from RNA transcripts. First-round RT-PCR with HTBI primers amplified the TCR CDR3 region. Each CDR3 protein gets one entry after TCRdb re-called the multiplex PCR reads with MiXCR. Of some 600,000 distinct CDR3 sequences in the sample, approximately 15% were seen once. The V and J genes are TRBV24-1 and TRBJ1-2; 10 bases agree with TRBD1. The sequenced sample consisted of blood. The sequence was obtained from a young woman with Graves' hyperthyroidism that later progressed to Graves' ophthalmopathy. CDR3 protein: CATSRGQGTSGGYTF. The CDR3 DNA reads as TGTGCCACCAGCCGGGGACAGGGGACTTCGGGTGGCTACACCTTC.